This T cell receptor beta chain was obtained from a study of CD8+ T cells in alopecia areata. Investigators isolated RNA and reverse transcribed it into cDNA to act as the sequencing template. Libraries were prepared by immunoSEQ multiplex PCR; TCRdb keeps only in-frame clonotypes and omits some of them. This sample has 250,000 to 350,000 clones, with 60% found just once. Indicated treatment: oral pan-JAK inhibitor, 5-10 mg twice daily. In the case of this clone: Its antigen is not identified.

Study-wide results and limits: A single nonresponder leaves the baseline CD8+ expansion link to response uncertain.

This material consisted of CD4+ T cells sorted from blood, taken around week 54, from a patient treated with tofacitinib. The TCR sequence derives from a human donor with alopecia areata.

The CDR3 loop reads CSVEGSRTVNEKLFF. In DNA, the CDR3 is TGCAGCGTCGAGGGGTCGCGGACAGTTAATGAAAAACTGTTTTTT. J is TRBJ1-4 and V is TRBV29-1, with D perhaps matching TRBD1 (6 bases). With 6 bases removed from V and 4 bases from J, the gap between germline ends came to 18 bases. The length of the CDR3 is 15 residues. The germline V gene has CDR1 SQVTM and CDR2 ANQGSEA.